This TCR beta chain was recovered during a study of shared clonotypes between healthy human individuals (dated by TCRdb to the early 2020s). Regarding the research as a whole: The cohort comprised two women and three men aged 18 to 49 years. Leukapheresis yielded between about 0.94 and 8.9 billion PBMCs per donor. To increase sequencing depth and limit assay-specific biases, TCR repertoire library preparation and sequencing were carried out by different laboratories using diverse techniques. Blood TCR repertoires of several healthy adults were deeply sequenced to estimate repertoire size and the extent of clonotype sharing between individuals.

Broad study findings and their caveats: Pairwise subsampling led to the expectation that sequencing depth would affect the degree of clonotype sharing among donors. Sampling was restricted to blood, and TCR repertoires in tissue are likely to differ from TCR repertoires in blood. Because the study included only a small number of donors, the genetic and exposure-history diversity represented was limited.

Using the deep immunoSEQ assay, multiplex PCR amplified TCR CDR3 regions from genomic DNA. Extracted genomic DNA from each cell subset was distributed evenly across all wells of several immunoSEQ 96-well plates, and each plate was treated as a replicate. Each replicate PCR for unsorted PBMC received about 0.3 ug genomic DNA, equal to 30,000 to 35,000 T cell genomes. Unsorted PBMC genomic DNA was sequenced across ten immunoSEQ deep assay plates. Purified libraries were quantified with a Qubit 3.0 fluorometer, sized on a Bioanalyzer 2100, and re-quantified with the KAPA Library Quantification kit. A separate single-read 150-cycle Illumina NextSeq 550 flow cell was used to sequence each immunoSEQ 96-well plate. Per the source publication's procedure: Because the immunoSEQ output included only junctional sequences and no quality scores, the filtering could not be the same as the filtering used for full-length reads. Sequences were annotated with PyIR, a Python wrapper for IgBLAST v1.9, using IMGT germline references to assign V/J genes and CDR3. Any read was removed if the V/J assignment was weak (E-value above 1e-6), the CDR3 was missing, or the read contained stop codons, out-of-frame junctions, or ambiguous translated residues. V3J clonotypes were defined by identical inferred V gene, J gene, and CDR3 amino acid sequence. Percentage overlap between repertoires was computed as shared unique clonotypes divided by the size of the smaller repertoire. RTK rarefaction, the Chao1 estimator, and Recon v2.1 estimates of unobserved clonotypes were used to assess repertoire richness. Sourced from immuneACCESS, this table was stored by TCRdb with only in-frame sequences that have V and J called. A share of the clones is absent; for the studies checked, an unresolved V gene accounts for under half, and the remainder has no known explanation. The V and J calls and the clone size are those of that table, but D and trimming were determined from the DNA. For this sample the table gives about 480,000 clones, of which roughly 85% were detected only once. The ten largest clones capture roughly an eighth of the sample.

The donors were healthy, HIV-negative adults with no recently reported acute infections or vaccinations. Every donor was a Caucasian adult residing in Nashville, Tennessee, USA. For unsorted samples, some 90 million PBMCs were counted, and genomic DNA was extracted using the QIAamp DNA Blood Mini kit. After blood collection by leukapheresis, PBMCs were isolated using Ficoll-Histopaque density gradient centrifugation and then cryopreserved in the vapor phase of liquid nitrogen. With respect to this clone: Its binding antigen is unknown. Base qualities are not at hand, and no much larger clone is one base apart.

Material for sequencing was PBMCs. The origin of this receptor is a woman aged 40 to 50 in good health. Some clones in this sample may be carry-over from other donors' samples.

The CDR3 is CASSLLTGDYTEAFF. The DNA reads as follows: TGTGCCAGCAGCCTACTGACAGGGGATTATACTGAAGCTTTCTTT. The sequence joins TRBV11-2 to TRBJ1-1, with 8 bases in between that match TRBD1. The CDR3 measures 15 amino acids from cysteine to phenylalanine. Only the CDR3 DNA is retained, 45 bases long and in frame from the first base. The germline V and J ends show losses of 5 bases and 5 bases respectively, and no gene match explains 10 bases of the junction. In the germline V gene, CDR1 corresponds to SGHAT and CDR2 to FQNNGV.